Listed below are T cell receptor beta chains from one sample, sequenced in a study of blood T cells in healthy people across ages. In TCRdb, the 5' RACE reads were re-called with MiXCR into one record per CDR3 protein. The sample lists 1 million to 1.2 million distinct CDR3 sequences; around two fifths were seen once. The sequenced material came from blood. These receptors all stem from a man aged 18 to 30 in good health. CDR3s include the opening cysteine and the closing phenylalanine or tryptophan. D genes are given only for firm matches. A row's size may be missing; if present it is once, few, many or a size class.

>TRBD1|few|TRBV27|TRBJ2-1
TGTGCCAGCAGCGGGACAGTGAACTACAATGAGCAGTTCTTC
CASSGTVNYNEQFF
>-|-|TRBV25-1|TRBJ1-2
TGTGCCAGCAGTGACCCAGGTGCGGGGAACTATGGCTACACCTTC
CASSDPGAGNYGYTF
>-|-|TRBV12-3/TRBV12-4|TRBJ2-5
TGTGCCAGCAGTTCGTCCTGGGCCCAGGGGGAGACCCAGTACTTC
CASSSSWAQGETQYF
>TRBD1|-|TRBV10-3|TRBJ1-2
TGTGCCATCAGTGAGTCCGACAGGGCGAATTATGGCTACACCTTC
CAISESDRANYGYTF
>-|few|TRBV6-4|TRBJ2-3
TGTGCCAGCAGCCCAGCCTGGGGCGGCACAGATACGCAGTATTTT
CASSPAWGGTDTQYF
>TRBD1|-|TRBV9|TRBJ2-3
TGTGCCAGCAGCGTAGGCGAGGGGGCTATCACAGATACGCAGTATTTT
CASSVGEGAITDTQYF
>TRBD2|-|TRBV20-1|TRBJ2-1
TGCAGTGCCGCCACCGGGGGGGGCAATTACAATGAGCAGTTCTTC
CSAATGGGNYNEQFF
>TRBD1|-|TRBV2|TRBJ1-2
TGTGCCAGCAGTGAAGCGACAGGGCTTCCCTATGACTACACCTTC
CASSEATGLPYDYTF
>TRBD2|few|TRBV9|TRBJ2-3
TGTGCCAGCAGCGGAAGGACTAGCGGGGGGGCCGTGACAGATACGCAGTATTTT
CASSGRTSGGAVTDTQYF
>TRBD2|-|TRBV7-3|TRBJ2-1
TGTGCCAGTCCTTTCCGGACTAGCTGGGCCGACTACAATGAGCAGTTCTTC
CASPFRTSWADYNEQFF
>-|-|TRBV6-6|TRBJ2-7
TGTGCCAGCAGTTACCCCTACAATGAGCAGTACTTC
CASSYPYNEQYF
>-|few|TRBV10-3|TRBJ2-1
TGTGCCATCAGGGATTTGAACAATGAGCAGTTCTTC
CAIRDLNNEQFF
>TRBD1|few|TRBV6-5|TRBJ1-2
TGTGCCAGCAGTTACTCGATTCGAGGGGGCCATGGCTACACCTTC
CASSYSIRGGHGYTF
>-|few|TRBV7-3|TRBJ1-1
TGTGCCAGCAGCTTAAGTAGGGATGGGACTGAAGCTTTCTTT
CASSLSRDGTEAFF
>TRBD1|-|TRBV12-3/TRBV12-4|TRBJ2-3
TGTACCAGCAGTTGGACAGGGACTAGCACAGATACGCAGTATTTT
CTSSWTGTSTDTQYF
>-|-|TRBV9|TRBJ2-3
TGTGCCAGCAGCGTAGTCCAGATCACAGATACGCAGTATTTT
CASSVVQITDTQYF
>-|-|TRBV12-3/TRBV12-4|TRBJ1-1
TGTGCCAGCAGCTATTACAGAGACGTGAACACTGAAGCTTTCTTT
CASSYYRDVNTEAFF
>-|few|TRBV4-1|TRBJ1-2
TGCGCCAGCAGCCAAGATGCGGGCATCTATGGCTACACCTTC
CASSQDAGIYGYTF
>TRBD1|-|TRBV12-3/TRBV12-4|TRBJ1-5
TGTGCCAGCAGCACCAGGGGGGATGGCAATCAGCCCCAGCATTTT
CASSTRGDGNQPQHF
>-|-|TRBV9|TRBJ2-7
TGTGCCAGCAGCGTAGGCTTACTTCAGGGGTACCACGAGCAGTACTTC
CASSVGLLQGYHEQYF
>TRBD1|-|TRBV20-1|TRBJ1-5
TGCAGTGCTAGAGATGTTGGGAAATGGGACAGCACTTATAGCAATCAGCCCCGGCATTTT
CSARDVGKWDSTYSNQPRHF
>TRBD2|-|TRBV10-3|TRBJ2-7
TGTGCCATCAGTTCTGGACTAGCCGATGAGCAGTACTTC
CAISSGLADEQYF
>-|-|TRBV4-1|TRBJ2-2
TGCGCCAGCAGCCATAATGCGGACACCGGGGAGCAGTTTTTT
CASSHNADTGEQFF
>-|few|TRBV3-1|TRBJ1-1
TGTGCCAGCAGCCGAAGACAGGCCTTGAACACTGAAGCTTTCTTT
CASSRRQALNTEAFF
>-|few|TRBV7-2|TRBJ1-5
TGTGCCAGCAGTTACGACGGAAATAGCAATCAGCCCCAGCATTTT
CASSYDGNSNQPQHF
>-|-|TRBV2|TRBJ1-2
TGTGCCAGCAGTGAAGGGTACTCTCGAAGTGGCTACACCTTC
CASSEGYSRSGYTF
>-|few|TRBV5-1|TRBJ2-7
TGCGCCAGCAGCCTGGGGTGGGTGGGATTTACTTACGAGCAGTACTTC
CASSLGWVGFTYEQYF
>-|-|TRBV20-1|TRBJ1-2
TGCAGTGCTAGGTCTGGGAGGGGAGACGGCTACACCTTC
CSARSGRGDGYTF
>-|-|TRBV7-2|TRBJ1-1
TGTGCCAGCAGCTTAGCGGTACAAGGTCGGGGCACTGAAGCTTTCTTT
CASSLAVQGRGTEAFF
>-|few|TRBV27|TRBJ2-1
TGTGCCAGCAGTTTCCAGGGCAATGAGCAGTTCTTC
CASSFQGNEQFF
>TRBD1|-|TRBV6-2/TRBV6-3|TRBJ1-1
TGTGCCAGCAGTGAACAGGGGATTAGCACTGAAGCTTTCTTT
CASSEQGISTEAFF
>-|once|TRBV20-1|TRBJ2-7
TGCAGTGCTAGAGCGGGAGCCAGGAGCTCCTACGAGCAGTACTTC
CSARAGARSSYEQYF
>TRBD2|few|TRBV14|TRBJ2-7
TGTGCCAGCAGCCAAGCTTTGCGGGGGTACGAGCAGTACTTC
CASSQALRGYEQYF
>-|few|TRBV6-6|TRBJ1-4
TGTGCCAGCAAGCAGGGGCGCGAAAAACTGTTTTTT
CASKQGREKLFF
>-|few|TRBV28|TRBJ2-3
TGTGCCAGCAGTTCCGACAGGATGGATACGCAGTATTTT
CASSSDRMDTQYF